These T cell receptor beta chains were read from a single sample in a study of blood T cells in healthy people across ages. One entry per CDR3 protein results from TCRdb running MiXCR on the 5' RACE reads. This table holds about 780,000 distinct CDR3 sequences, about half found once. Sequencing input: blood. These receptors came from a man aged 80 or over in good health. Both conserved end residues are part of each CDR3. Each record gives: V gene, clone size, J gene, D gene, CDR3 DNA, CDR3 protein. D genes are given only for firm matches. Not every row has a clone size; where given, it reads once, few, many or a size class.

v_call: TRBV6-5; clone_size: few; j_call: TRBJ1-1; d_call: .; cdr3_nt: TGTGCCAGCAGTCCTCAGGGACTGAGAGCTTTCTTT; cdr3_aa: CASSPQGLRAFF
v_call: TRBV5-1; clone_size: .; j_call: TRBJ2-3; d_call: .; cdr3_nt: TGCGCCAGCAGAGAGGGAGTTGCAGATACGCAGTATTTT; cdr3_aa: CASREGVADTQYF
v_call: TRBV6-6; clone_size: many; j_call: TRBJ2-1; d_call: .; cdr3_nt: TGTGCCAGCAGTCCCGGTGACGGCAAAGGGGGGTTTTACAATGAGCAGTTCTTC; cdr3_aa: CASSPGDGKGGFYNEQFF
v_call: TRBV6-5; clone_size: .; j_call: TRBJ1-1; d_call: TRBD1; cdr3_nt: TGTGCCAGCAGTAGGAACAGGGGGCTTTCTGAAGCTTTCTTT; cdr3_aa: CASSRNRGLSEAFF
v_call: TRBV7-2; clone_size: .; j_call: TRBJ2-3; d_call: .; cdr3_nt: TGTGCCAGCAGCCCGAAATTTTTCGGGGATACGCAGTATTTT; cdr3_aa: CASSPKFFGDTQYF
v_call: TRBV5-1; clone_size: .; j_call: TRBJ2-3; d_call: TRBD2; cdr3_nt: TGCGCCAGCAGCCCTCCGACTAGCGGGGGGGCCGAAGATACGCAGTATTTT; cdr3_aa: CASSPPTSGGAEDTQYF
v_call: TRBV5-1; clone_size: .; j_call: TRBJ2-1; d_call: .; cdr3_nt: TGCGCCAGCAGCCAAAGCGGGCCCTCCTACAATGAGCAGTTCTTC; cdr3_aa: CASSQSGPSYNEQFF
v_call: TRBV25-1; clone_size: .; j_call: TRBJ2-5; d_call: .; cdr3_nt: TGTGCCAGCAGTGACGTAGGCACGACAGTCTTGGAGACCCAGTACTTC; cdr3_aa: CASSDVGTTVLETQYF
v_call: TRBV20-1; clone_size: .; j_call: TRBJ2-7; d_call: TRBD2; cdr3_nt: TGCAGTGCTAGGGCCGGGACTAGCGGGTGGGGGGACTACGAGCAGTACTTC; cdr3_aa: CSARAGTSGWGDYEQYF
v_call: TRBV15; clone_size: .; j_call: TRBJ1-2; d_call: .; cdr3_nt: TGTGCCACCAGCAGAGATCCCGGGACCCTATATGGCTACACCTTC; cdr3_aa: CATSRDPGTLYGYTF
v_call: TRBV24-1; clone_size: .; j_call: TRBJ2-7; d_call: TRBD1; cdr3_nt: TGTGCCACCAGTGCCGAGGACAGGGGGAGAAGCGAGCAGTACTTC; cdr3_aa: CATSAEDRGRSEQYF
v_call: TRBV5-1; clone_size: .; j_call: TRBJ1-5; d_call: .; cdr3_nt: TGCGCCAGCAGCTTGGTCGGGGGATCTTATAGCAATCAGCCCCAGCATTTT; cdr3_aa: CASSLVGGSYSNQPQHF
v_call: TRBV20-1; clone_size: .; j_call: TRBJ2-2; d_call: TRBD2; cdr3_nt: TGCAGTGCTAGGGCAACCGGGACTAGCGGGGGTGCCGGGGAGATGTTTTTT; cdr3_aa: CSARATGTSGGAGEMFF
v_call: TRBV28; clone_size: .; j_call: TRBJ2-7; d_call: TRBD2; cdr3_nt: TGTGCCAGCAGTTTACCCGGACTAGCCGGAGGTGACGAGCAGTACTTC; cdr3_aa: CASSLPGLAGGDEQYF
v_call: TRBV20-1; clone_size: .; j_call: TRBJ1-5; d_call: TRBD1; cdr3_nt: TGCAGTGCTAGAGGCACGACAGGGGCGCCCCAGCATTTT; cdr3_aa: CSARGTTGAPQHF
v_call: TRBV29-1; clone_size: many; j_call: TRBJ2-3; d_call: .; cdr3_nt: TGCAGCGTTGAACCACTGGGCACAGATACGCAGTATTTT; cdr3_aa: CSVEPLGTDTQYF
v_call: TRBV5-1; clone_size: many; j_call: TRBJ2-1; d_call: TRBD2; cdr3_nt: TGCGCCAGCAGCCGTTCGCGGGGGAGTGGGTACAATGAGCAGTTCTTC; cdr3_aa: CASSRSRGSGYNEQFF
v_call: TRBV27; clone_size: .; j_call: TRBJ1-1; d_call: .; cdr3_nt: TGTGCCAGCAGTTTATCACAGACGTCCACTGAAGCTTTCTTT; cdr3_aa: CASSLSQTSTEAFF
v_call: TRBV10-3; clone_size: few; j_call: TRBJ2-3; d_call: .; cdr3_nt: TGTGCCATCAAGGCGGGGGCGGGGCAGTCGACCCCAGATACGCAGTATTTT; cdr3_aa: CAIKAGAGQSTPDTQYF
v_call: TRBV20-1; clone_size: .; j_call: TRBJ2-1; d_call: .; cdr3_nt: TGCAGTGCTAGATCTCAAGGGCATGAGCAGTTCTTC; cdr3_aa: CSARSQGHEQFF
v_call: TRBV10-3; clone_size: .; j_call: TRBJ1-6; d_call: .; cdr3_nt: TGTGCCATCAGTGAGCCTTGGACCGAAAGCTCCTATAATTCACCCCTCCACTTT; cdr3_aa: CAISEPWTESSYNSPLHF
v_call: TRBV7-6; clone_size: few; j_call: TRBJ1-1; d_call: TRBD1; cdr3_nt: TGTGCCAGCAGCTTCAGAGGGGGCGAAAACACTGAAGCTTTCTTT; cdr3_aa: CASSFRGGENTEAFF
v_call: TRBV7-7; clone_size: .; j_call: TRBJ2-5; d_call: .; cdr3_nt: TGTGCTAGCAGCTCCAACTGGGGGGAGACCCAGTACTTC; cdr3_aa: CASSSNWGETQYF
v_call: TRBV27; clone_size: many; j_call: TRBJ2-3; d_call: .; cdr3_nt: TGTGCCAGCAGTTCTACGGCTGCGGGTACGCAGTATTTT; cdr3_aa: CASSSTAAGTQYF
v_call: TRBV12-3/TRBV12-4; clone_size: once; j_call: TRBJ1-1; d_call: TRBD1; cdr3_nt: TGTGCCAGCAGCGACAGGGGGCGCGGTAAGACTGAAGCTTTCTTT; cdr3_aa: CASSDRGRGKTEAFF
v_call: TRBV7-2; clone_size: .; j_call: TRBJ2-7; d_call: TRBD2; cdr3_nt: TGTGCCAGCAGCACTTCCTCTAGCGGGAGCTACGAGCAGTACTTC; cdr3_aa: CASSTSSSGSYEQYF
v_call: TRBV24-1; clone_size: .; j_call: TRBJ2-3; d_call: .; cdr3_nt: TGTGCCACCAGTGATTCCTCTAGCGTGACAGATACGCAGTATTTT; cdr3_aa: CATSDSSSVTDTQYF
v_call: TRBV6-4; clone_size: .; j_call: TRBJ2-2; d_call: TRBD1; cdr3_nt: TGTGCCAGCAGTGGGGGACAGGGGCGAAACACCGGGGAGCTGTTTTTT; cdr3_aa: CASSGGQGRNTGELFF
v_call: TRBV28; clone_size: few; j_call: TRBJ2-1; d_call: .; cdr3_nt: TGTGCCAGCAGTTTAGGCCTCCTCCAGGGGGAGCAGTTCTTC; cdr3_aa: CASSLGLLQGEQFF
v_call: TRBV7-9; clone_size: .; j_call: TRBJ2-7; d_call: TRBD1; cdr3_nt: TGTGCCAGCAGCTTCCCGGGACAGCCCTACGAGCAGTACTTC; cdr3_aa: CASSFPGQPYEQYF
v_call: TRBV29-1; clone_size: once; j_call: TRBJ2-1; d_call: .; cdr3_nt: TGCAGCGTTGAAAGAGTGTACAATGAGCAGTTCTTC; cdr3_aa: CSVERVYNEQFF
v_call: TRBV12-3/TRBV12-4; clone_size: .; j_call: TRBJ2-1; d_call: TRBD2; cdr3_nt: TGTGCCAGCAGTTTACAATCGGGAGGGCCGTACAATGAGCAGTTCTTC; cdr3_aa: CASSLQSGGPYNEQFF